This T cell receptor beta chain was profiled in a study of blood T cell repertoires in COVID-19. Here immunoSEQ multiplex PCR was the method, and the copy in TCRdb shows in-frame clones only, minus some. The sample carries about 240,000 clones, about four fifths recorded once. Participants spanned ages roughly 18 to 95 years and resided in about two dozen US areas. Each participant's cohort was designated according to participant-reported clinical history. Individuals in the exposed group had encountered a COVID-19 case within 2 weeks preceding study entry. Trimming took 2 bases from V and 7 from J, leaving 6 bases between them. The CDR3 totals 11 residues. Per the germline V gene, CDR1 is MNHEY and CDR2 is SVGEGT.

The source material was PBMCs or T cells enriched from blood (not recorded which). V and J are TRBV6-2 or TRBV6-3 and TRBJ2-7; D gene unclear. This sequence was found in a woman aged 40 to 50 who had been exposed to COVID-19. The CDR3 loop reads CASSYPREQYF. The DNA for the CDR3 is TGTGCCAGCAGTTACCCCAGGGAGCAGTACTTC.